This TCR beta chain was retrieved from a study of blood T cells in healthy people across ages. Study-level findings and limits: Long-lived and aged donors differed, with more naive CD4+ cells and higher diversity in the long-lived.

As for this clonotype: Antigen specificity is unknown.

The CDR3 runs 14 residues. The V and J ends lost 1 base and 6 bases respectively, with 13 bases between them. The germline gives CDR1 LGHNT, CDR2 FRNRAP. It was with a sample-barcoded 5' primer and a J-beta primer mix that a second PCR of about 6 to 12 cycles was run. Each CDR3 protein gets one entry after TCRdb re-called the 5' RACE reads with MiXCR. The profile shows 1.5 million to 1.9 million distinct CDR3 sequences, 35% to 45% of them singletons. Sequencing input: blood. The V and J genes are TRBV12-5 and TRBJ2-7; D is unclear. The TCR comes from a woman aged 18-30 years in good health. CDR3 in amino acids: CASGLGSDLTEQYF. CDR3 coding DNA: TGTGCTAGTGGTTTGGGTTCTGACCTCACCGAGCAGTACTTC.